The 13 T cell receptor beta chains below all came from one sample that was sequenced in a study of blood T cell repertoires in COVID-19. The table came from immunoSEQ multiplex PCR; TCRdb's copy has only in-frame clones and leaves some out. The sample holds about 190,000 clones; around 82% are singletons and the top ten take 10% to 13%. The sample was peripheral blood. The receptors shown here come from a woman older than 75 with active or convalescent COVID-19.

The V call is TRBV5-1, the J call TRBJ1-5; TRBD1 aligns across 9 bases. The length of the CDR3 is 16 residues. V was clipped by 4 bases and J by 9 bases; unmatched bases: 14. Per the germline V gene, CDR1 is SGHRS and CDR2 is YFSETQ. Here the CDR3 DNA reads TGCGCCAGCAGCGAACAACCGGGACAGGGCACAGGGCCCCAGCATTTT. This encodes CASSEQPGQGTGPQHF.

The chain recombines TRBV6-1 with TRBJ1-5, with TRBD1 as a possible D gene (5 bases). Germline assignment: CDR1 MNHNS and CDR2 SASEGT. The germline V and J ends were trimmed by 3 bases and 4 bases, with 10 bases remaining between them. The CDR3 runs 14 residues. CDR3 coding DNA: TGTGCCAGCAGTGACCTTCGGGGGAATCAGCCCCAGCATTTT. Its translation: CASSDLRGNQPQHF.

This rearrangement joins TRBV7-9 to TRBJ1-2; unclear D gene. The CDR3 covers 12 residues. V shed 6 bases and J shed 8 bases, with 13 bases lying between them. Germline CDR1 SEHNR, CDR2 FQNEAQ (reference sequence). CDR3 sequence: CASSPGEGGYTF. The CDR3 coding sequence is TGTGCCAGCAGTCCTGGGGAGGGCGGCTACACCTTC.

The CDR3 sequence is CAWSFGHNTEAFF. CDR3 nucleotides: TGTGCCTGGAGTTTCGGACATAACACTGAAGCTTTCTTT. The chain carries TRBV30 and TRBJ1-1; perhaps TRBD1 as D (5 bases). Germline CDR1 reads GTSNPN; CDR2 reads SVGIG (reference sequence). This CDR3 is built from 13 residues. Trimming took 2 bases from V and 2 from J, leaving 9 bases between them.

J is TRBJ2-6 and V is TRBV7-9; 7 positions agree with TRBD1. After removal of 7 bases from V and 1 base from J, the junction contained 16 bases not matched to a gene. This CDR3 is 19 amino acids long. Germline lookup yields CDR1 SEHNR and CDR2 FQNEAQ (reference sequence). CDR3 residues: CASTAPPRQGLSGANVLTF. The CDR3 coding sequence is TGTGCCAGCACCGCTCCCCCGAGACAGGGTTTGTCTGGGGCCAACGTCCTGACTTTC.

The chain joins TRBV2 to TRBJ1-1; D unclear. The CDR3 is 14 amino acids. Germline V gene sequence: CDR1 SNHLY, CDR2 FYNNEI. V dropped 3 bases and J dropped 2 bases, with 10 bases sitting between them. CDR3 DNA: TGTGCCAGCAGTGAGGTACCGACAAACACTGAAGCTTTCTTT. Encoded protein: CASSEVPTNTEAFF. The full variable domain, with the rest looked up from reference TRBV2 and TRBJ1-1, is EPEVTQTPSHQVTQMGQEVILRCVPISNHLYFYWYRQILGQKVEFLVSFYNNEISEKSEIFDDQFSVERPDGSNFTLKIRSTKLEDSAMYFCASSEVPTNTEAFFGQGTRLTVV.

The genes are TRBV19 and TRBJ1-2, with TRBD1 matching 11 bases. J was trimmed by 6 bases and V by 11 bases; bases with no gene match: 11. The CDR3 has 14 residues. CDR1 is LNHDA, CDR2 SQIVND, per germline (reference sequence). The CDR3: CAADPGQGVDGYTF. CDR3 coding DNA: TGTGCCGCCGATCCGGGACAGGGGGTTGATGGCTACACCTTC.

The chain links TRBV7-9 to TRBJ1-2, with 7 bases that match TRBD1. Germline-derived CDR1 and CDR2 are SEHNR and FQNEAQ (reference sequence). V dropped 3 bases and J dropped 10; count of bases not matched to a gene: 2. This CDR3 is built from 11 residues. The CDR3 nucleotides read TGTGCCAGCAGCTTCGACAGGGACTACACCTTC. This translates into CASSFDRDYTF.

The J gene is TRBJ2-7, the V gene TRBV12-3 or TRBV12-4; tentatively, D is TRBD1 (6 bases). The CDR3 totals 13 residues. V lost 5 bases to trimming and J lost 3 bases, with 11 bases between them. The CDR3 DNA follows: TGTGCCAGCAGTGGACAGCGTAGCTACGAGCAGTACTTC. It is translated as CASSGQRSYEQYF.

The genes are TRBV28 and TRBJ2-1, with 14 bases fitting TRBD2. The junction had 5 bases not matched to a gene; V was cut back by 6 bases and J by 7 bases. Looked up from germline, CDR1 is MDHEN and CDR2 is SYDVKM. The CDR3 runs 15 residues. CDR3 region: CASRTSGRAQNEQFF. The DNA for the CDR3 is TGTGCCAGCAGGACTAGCGGGAGGGCCCAAAATGAGCAGTTCTTC.

This clone was observed a few times. V usage is TRBV5-8 and J usage is TRBJ1-2, with TRBD1 matching over 9 bases. Trimming cost V 4 bases and J 4 bases; bases outside gene matches: 11. Germline CDR1 SGHTS, CDR2 YDEGEE. This CDR3 has 16 residues. The CDR3 reads CASSLGRDRGGYGYTF. CDR3 in DNA: TGTGCCAGCAGCCTTGGACGAGACAGGGGGGGCTATGGCTACACCTTC.

The chain has TRBV6-5 and TRBJ1-5; D unresolved. The CDR3 runs to 15 residues. V was cut by 6 bases and J by 3 bases, with 15 bases left in between. Per germline, CDR1 MNHEY and CDR2 SVGAGI. The CDR3 DNA sequence: TGTGCCAGCAGCGGGGTAGAGGCTTCCAATCAGCCCCAGCATTTT. It codes for CASSGVEASNQPQHF.

This sequence joins TRBV27 and TRBJ2-3; 7 nucleotides match TRBD1. Trimming removed 3 bases from V and 5 bases from J; junction bases left unmatched: 5. Germline V gene data show CDR1 as MNHEY and CDR2 as SMNVEV (reference sequence). The CDR3 has 14 residues. The CDR3 region is CASSLGQNRDTQYF. For the CDR3, the DNA is TGTGCCAGCAGTTTGGGACAGAATAGAGATACGCAGTATTTT.